This T cell receptor beta chain derives from a study of cytomegalovirus exposure and HLA in healthy donors. This clone was seen a handful of times. Its antigen is not identified. Study-level points and caveats: A classifier reportedly called cytomegalovirus status with high sensitivity and specificity. A few of the chains that were CMV-associated were confirmed in vitro to be specific for CMV antigens. The study flagged some 170 TCR beta chains as cytomegalovirus-associated. Rarity marked most TCR sequences, yet some public TCRs occurred in many donors.

Germline V lookup: CDR1 SGHDT, CDR2 YYEEEE. V lost 4 bases to trimming and J lost 5 bases; unmatched junction nucleotides: 8. The CDR3 has 14 amino acids. TCRdb's copy holds only in-frame clones and misses some; the assay was immunoSEQ multiplex PCR. The data contain 35,000 to 50,000 clones, 93% of them singletons. This rearrangement joins TRBV5-6 to TRBJ1-2; TRBD1 matches 7 bases. This sequence originates from a woman between 18 and 29 years old in good health and CMV-seronegative. The sequencing input was PBMCs. This chain's CDR3 is CASSPHTGEYGYTF. CDR3 bases: TGTGCCAGCAGCCCTCATACAGGGGAGTATGGCTACACCTTC.